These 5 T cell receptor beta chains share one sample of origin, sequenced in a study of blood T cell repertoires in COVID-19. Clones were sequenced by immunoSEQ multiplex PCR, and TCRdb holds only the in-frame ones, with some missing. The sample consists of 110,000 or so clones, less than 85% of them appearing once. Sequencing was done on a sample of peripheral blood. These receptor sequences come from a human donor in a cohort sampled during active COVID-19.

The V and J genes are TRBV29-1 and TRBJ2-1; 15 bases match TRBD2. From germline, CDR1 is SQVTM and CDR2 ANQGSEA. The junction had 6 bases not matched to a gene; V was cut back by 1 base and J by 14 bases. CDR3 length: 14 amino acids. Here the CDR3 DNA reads TGCAGCGTTGAAGGGACTAGCGGGGGGGGTGGAGAGTTCTTC. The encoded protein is CSVEGTSGGGGEFF.

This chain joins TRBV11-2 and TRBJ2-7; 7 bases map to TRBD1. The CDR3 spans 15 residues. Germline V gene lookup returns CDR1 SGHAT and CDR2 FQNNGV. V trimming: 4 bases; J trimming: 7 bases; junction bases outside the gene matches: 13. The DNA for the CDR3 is TGTGCCAGCAGCTCTCCTAGACAGGGATCAAGGGAGCAGTACTTC. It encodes CASSSPRQGSREQYF.

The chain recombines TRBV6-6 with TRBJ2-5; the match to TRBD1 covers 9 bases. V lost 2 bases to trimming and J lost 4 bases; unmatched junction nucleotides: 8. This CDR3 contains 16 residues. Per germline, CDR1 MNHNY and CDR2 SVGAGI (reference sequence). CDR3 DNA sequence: TGTGCCAGCAGTTACGCGGACAGGGGAGTTGGAGAGACCCAGTACTTC. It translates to CASSYADRGVGETQYF.

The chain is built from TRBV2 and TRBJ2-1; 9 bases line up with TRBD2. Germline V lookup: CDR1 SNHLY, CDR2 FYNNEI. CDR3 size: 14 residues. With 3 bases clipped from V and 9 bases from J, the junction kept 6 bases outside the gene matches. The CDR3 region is CASSESQRGAEQFF. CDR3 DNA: TGTGCCAGCAGTGAGAGCCAGCGGGGGGCTGAGCAGTTCTTC.

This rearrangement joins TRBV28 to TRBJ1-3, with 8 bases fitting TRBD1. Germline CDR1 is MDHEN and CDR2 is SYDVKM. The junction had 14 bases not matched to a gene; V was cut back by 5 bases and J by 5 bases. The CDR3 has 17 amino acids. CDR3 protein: CASSRHPPGGWRNTIYF. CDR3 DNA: TGTGCCAGCAGTCGACACCCCCCAGGGGGCTGGAGAAACACCATATATTTT.